Given below is one TCR beta chain in context. No cognate antigen has been identified for it. No per-base quality is available; no much larger clone lies one base away. TCRbeta CDR3 regions were amplified from genomic DNA using the immunoSEQ Assay, a bias-controlled multiplex PCR. For the original study's pipeline: Nucleated cell counts per sample were estimated from amplification of reference gene primers within the assay. Sequence reads were collapsed and filtered to measure the absolute abundance of every unique TCRbeta CDR3 rearrangement. For each sample, productive Simpson clonality was calculated by taking the square root of Simpson's diversity index across productive rearrangements. TCRdb took this table from immuneACCESS and kept in-frame rearrangements with V and J called. Such tables lack part of the clones; where checked against another copy, unresolved V genes explain under half of the gap, and the rest is unexplained. That table is the source of V, J and clone size, and D and trimming were worked out from the DNA. In this sample the table shows around 150,000 clones, over 80% of which occur a single time. Together, the top ten hold 4.8% of the sample.

The data originate from a study of blood T cell repertoires in COVID-19 (dated by TCRdb to the early 2020s). In terms of the full investigation: Samples from collaborators originated in the United States, Italy and Spain and spanned both the acute and convalescent phases of COVID-19. The prospective study material was composed of cDNA or gDNA derived from T cells, B-cell-depleted T cells, or PBMCs. Subjects who had been exposed to COVID-19, were actively infected with it, or had recovered from it provided the deeply sampled blood TCRbeta repertoires that made up the dataset. The repertoires were made available in a free public database intended to serve as a resource for research on the immune response to SARS-CoV-2. The samples were drawn from the first 160 participants of the ongoing ImmuneRACE study and from some 1,300 subjects provided by 6 global collaborators. Nearly every sample came with metadata listing a de-identified subject ID, COVID-19 status, age in years and sex. HLA class I and class II types, where available, came from metadata supplied by the sample provider rather than from assay-based typing. Beyond this particular receptor, the publication reports: The amount of clinical and demographic metadata varied by source and participant and was provided uncurated.

In Seattle, one collaborating source enrolled patients while the infection was active and tracked those patients longitudinally over the course of disease. Whole blood was collected in K2EDTA tubes by collaborating institutions according to the institutions' own protocols. For TCRbeta analysis, collaborator samples were shipped as frozen whole blood, as isolated PBMCs, or as DNA extracted from either sample type. Germline trimming: 3 bases from V, 0 bases from J; junction bases outside gene matches: 8. From cysteine to phenylalanine, the CDR3 is 18 amino acids long. The entry retains the CDR3 DNA only, 54 bases that are in frame from base 1. The germline V gene (reference sequence) provides CDR1 LGHDT and CDR2 YNNKEL.

The specimen sequenced was peripheral blood. This sequence was found in a man between 25 and 39 years old with COVID-19, enrolled during active disease. This sequence uses TRBV3-1 (or the pseudogene TRBV3-2) and TRBJ2-7; 13 central bases correspond to TRBD2. The nucleotides are TGTGCCAGCAGCCAGCAACTAGCGGGAGGGAGGAGCTCCTACGAGCAGTACTTC. Its protein reads: CASSQQLAGGRSSYEQYF.